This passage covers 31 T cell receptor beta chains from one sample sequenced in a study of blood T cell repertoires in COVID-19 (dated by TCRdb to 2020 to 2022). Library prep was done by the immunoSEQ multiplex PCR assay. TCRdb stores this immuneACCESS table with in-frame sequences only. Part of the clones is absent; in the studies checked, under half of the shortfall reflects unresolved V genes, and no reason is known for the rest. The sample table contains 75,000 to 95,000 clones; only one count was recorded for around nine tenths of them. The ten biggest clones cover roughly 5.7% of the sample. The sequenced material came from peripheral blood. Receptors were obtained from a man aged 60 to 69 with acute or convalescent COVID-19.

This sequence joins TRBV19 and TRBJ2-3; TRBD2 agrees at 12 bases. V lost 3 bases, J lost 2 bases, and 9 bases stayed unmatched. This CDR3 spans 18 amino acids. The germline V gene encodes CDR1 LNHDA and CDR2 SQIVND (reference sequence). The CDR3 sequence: CASSMERASGGATDTQYF. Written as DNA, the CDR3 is TGTGCCAGTAGTATGGAACGGGCTAGCGGGGGGGCCACAGATACGCAGTATTTT.

DNA for the CDR3: TGTGCCAGTAGTAGTCAGGGGGTTGGAGGCTACACCTTC. Translating gives CASSSQGVGGYTF. The gene calls are TRBV19 and TRBJ1-2, with 7 nucleotides matching TRBD1. This CDR3 comprises 13 residues. After removal of 4 bases from V and 8 bases from J, the junction contained 7 bases not matched to a gene. Per germline, CDR1 LNHDA and CDR2 SQIVND (reference sequence).

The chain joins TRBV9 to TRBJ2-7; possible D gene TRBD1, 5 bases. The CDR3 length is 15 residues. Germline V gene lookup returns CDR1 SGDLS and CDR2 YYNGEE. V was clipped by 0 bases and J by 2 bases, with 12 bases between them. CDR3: CASSVGTGDAYEQYF. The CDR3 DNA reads TGTGCCAGCAGCGTAGGAACAGGTGATGCCTACGAGCAGTACTTC. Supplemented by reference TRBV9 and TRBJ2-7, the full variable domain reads DSGVTQTPKHLITATGQRVTLRCSPRSGDLSVYWYQQSLDQGLQFLIQYYNGEERAKGNILERFSAQQFPDLHSELNLSSLELGDSALYFCASSVGTGDAYEQYFGPGTRLTVT.

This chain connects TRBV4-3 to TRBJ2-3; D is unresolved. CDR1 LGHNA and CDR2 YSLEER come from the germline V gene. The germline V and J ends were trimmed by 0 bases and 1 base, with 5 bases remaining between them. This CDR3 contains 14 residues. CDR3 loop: CASSQDSGTDTQYF. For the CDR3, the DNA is TGCGCCAGCAGCCAAGATTCGGGCACAGATACGCAGTATTTT.

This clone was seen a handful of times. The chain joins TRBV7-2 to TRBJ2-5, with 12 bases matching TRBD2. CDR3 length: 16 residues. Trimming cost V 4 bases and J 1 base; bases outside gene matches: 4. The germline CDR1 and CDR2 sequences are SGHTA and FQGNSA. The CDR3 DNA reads TGTGCCAGCAGCTCGTCTAGCGGGGGGGCCCAAGAGACCCAGTACTTC. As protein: CASSSSSGGAQETQYF.

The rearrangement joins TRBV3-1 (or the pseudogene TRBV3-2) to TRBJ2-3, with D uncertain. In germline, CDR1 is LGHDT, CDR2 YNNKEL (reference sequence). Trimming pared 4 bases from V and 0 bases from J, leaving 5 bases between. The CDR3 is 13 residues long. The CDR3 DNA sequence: TGTGCCAGCAGCCCGTCTAGCACAGATACGCAGTATTTT. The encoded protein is CASSPSSTDTQYF.

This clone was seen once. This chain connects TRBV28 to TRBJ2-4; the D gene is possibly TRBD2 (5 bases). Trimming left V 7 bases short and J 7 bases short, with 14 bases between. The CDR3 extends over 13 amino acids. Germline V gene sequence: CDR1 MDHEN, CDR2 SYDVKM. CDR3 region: CASTRETINIQYF. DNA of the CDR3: TGTGCCAGCACTAGAGAGACTATCAACATTCAGTACTTC.

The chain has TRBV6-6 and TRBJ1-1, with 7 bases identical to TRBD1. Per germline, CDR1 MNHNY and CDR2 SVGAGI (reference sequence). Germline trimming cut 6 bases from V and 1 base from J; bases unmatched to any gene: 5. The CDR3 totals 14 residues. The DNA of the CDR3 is TGTGCCAGCAGCTCGGACAGGTCGAACACTGAAGCTTTCTTT. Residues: CASSSDRSNTEAFF.

The CDR3 spells CASSYPRTGEIVGELFF. The CDR3 DNA reads TGCGCCAGCAGCTACCCTCGGACAGGGGAAATCGTCGGGGAGCTGTTTTTT. V is TRBV5-1 and J is TRBJ2-2; 9 nucleotides agree with TRBD1. Germline V gene sequence: CDR1 SGHRS, CDR2 YFSETQ. The V segment lost 3 bases and the J segment 7 bases; nucleotides outside the gene matches: 13. The CDR3 is 17 residues long.

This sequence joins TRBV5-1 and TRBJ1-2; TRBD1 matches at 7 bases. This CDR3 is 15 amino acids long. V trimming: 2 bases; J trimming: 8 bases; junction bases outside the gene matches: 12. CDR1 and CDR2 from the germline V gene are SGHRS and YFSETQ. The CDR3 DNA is TGCGCCAGCAGCTTTCAAAGGGGGCAAATAGGAGGCTACACCTTC. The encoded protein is CASSFQRGQIGGYTF.

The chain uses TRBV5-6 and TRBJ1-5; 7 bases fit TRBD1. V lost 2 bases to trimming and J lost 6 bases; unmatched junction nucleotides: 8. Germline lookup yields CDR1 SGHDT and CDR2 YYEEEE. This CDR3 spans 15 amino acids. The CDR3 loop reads CASSLSQGPTQPQHF. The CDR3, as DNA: TGTGCCAGCAGCTTATCACAGGGGCCCACTCAGCCCCAGCATTTT.

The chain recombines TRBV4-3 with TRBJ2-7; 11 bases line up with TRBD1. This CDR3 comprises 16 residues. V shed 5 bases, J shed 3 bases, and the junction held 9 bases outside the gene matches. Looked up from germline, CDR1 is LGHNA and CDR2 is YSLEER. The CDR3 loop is CASSSQGGQGVYEQYF. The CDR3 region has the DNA TGCGCCAGCAGCTCTCAGGGGGGACAGGGGGTCTACGAGCAGTACTTC.

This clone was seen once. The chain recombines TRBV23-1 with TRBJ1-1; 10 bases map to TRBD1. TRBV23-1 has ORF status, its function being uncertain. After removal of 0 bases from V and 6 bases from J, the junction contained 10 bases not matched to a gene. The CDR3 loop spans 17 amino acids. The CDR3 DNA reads TGCGCCAGCAGTCAATCCGGGACAGGGGCCCGAGTCTCTGAAGCTTTCTTT. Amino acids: CASSQSGTGARVSEAFF.

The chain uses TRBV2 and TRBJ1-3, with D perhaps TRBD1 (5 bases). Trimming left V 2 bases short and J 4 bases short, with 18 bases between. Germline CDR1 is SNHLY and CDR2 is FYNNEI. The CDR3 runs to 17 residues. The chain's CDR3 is CASSESLFSRTGNTIYF. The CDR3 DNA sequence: TGTGCCAGCAGTGAAAGCCTCTTTTCGAGGACAGGAAACACCATATATTTT.

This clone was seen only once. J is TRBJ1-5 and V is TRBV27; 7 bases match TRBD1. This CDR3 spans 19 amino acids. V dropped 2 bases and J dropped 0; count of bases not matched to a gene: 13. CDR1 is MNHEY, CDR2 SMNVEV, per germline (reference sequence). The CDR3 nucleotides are TGTGCCAGCAGTTTAAGGGACAGCCACCTAGATAATAGCAATCAGCCCCAGCATTTT. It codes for CASSLRDSHLDNSNQPQHF.

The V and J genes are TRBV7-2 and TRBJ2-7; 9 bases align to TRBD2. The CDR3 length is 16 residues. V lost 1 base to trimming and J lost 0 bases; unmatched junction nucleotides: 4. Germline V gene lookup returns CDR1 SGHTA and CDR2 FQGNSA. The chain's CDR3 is CASSLGLAGSSYEQYF. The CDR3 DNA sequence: TGTGCCAGCAGCTTAGGGCTAGCGGGGTCCTCCTACGAGCAGTACTTC.

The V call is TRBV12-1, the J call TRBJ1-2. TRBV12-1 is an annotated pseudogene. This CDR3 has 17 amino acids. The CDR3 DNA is TGTGCCAGCAGCTTTGCGCGTTGGACTTACAAGAACTATGGCTACACCTTC. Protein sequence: CASSFARWTYKNYGYTF.

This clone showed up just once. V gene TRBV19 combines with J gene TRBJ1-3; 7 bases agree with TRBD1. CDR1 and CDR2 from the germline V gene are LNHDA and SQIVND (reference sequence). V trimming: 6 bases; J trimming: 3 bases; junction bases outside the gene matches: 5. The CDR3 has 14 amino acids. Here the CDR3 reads CASSPGQHGNTIYF. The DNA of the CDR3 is TGTGCCAGTAGCCCGGGACAGCATGGAAACACCATATATTTT.

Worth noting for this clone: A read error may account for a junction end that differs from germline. The CDR3 reads CSVEDRDSMNTGELFF. In DNA, the CDR3 is TGCAGCGTCGAAGACCGGGACAGCATGAACACCGGGGAGCTGTTTTTT. V is TRBV29-1 and J is TRBJ2-2; 7 bases agree with TRBD1. The germline V gene has CDR1 SQVTM and CDR2 ANQGSEA. The CDR3 loop spans 16 amino acids.

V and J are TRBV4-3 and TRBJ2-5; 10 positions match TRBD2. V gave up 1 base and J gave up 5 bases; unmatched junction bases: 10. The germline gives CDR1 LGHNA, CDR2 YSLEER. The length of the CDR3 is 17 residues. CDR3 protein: CASSQVFALAGSETQYF. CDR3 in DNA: TGCGCCAGCAGCCAAGTTTTCGCACTAGCGGGGAGCGAGACCCAGTACTTC.

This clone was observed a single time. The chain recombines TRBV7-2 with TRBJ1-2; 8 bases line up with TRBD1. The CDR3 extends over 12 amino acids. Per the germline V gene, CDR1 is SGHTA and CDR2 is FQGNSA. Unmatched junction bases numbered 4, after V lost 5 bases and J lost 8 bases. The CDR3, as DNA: TGTGCCAGCAGCCCCACAGGGGGAGGCTACACCTTC. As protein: CASSPTGGGYTF.

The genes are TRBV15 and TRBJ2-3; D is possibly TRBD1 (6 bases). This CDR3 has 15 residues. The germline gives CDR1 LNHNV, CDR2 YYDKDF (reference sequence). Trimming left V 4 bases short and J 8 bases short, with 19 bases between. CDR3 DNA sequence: TGTGCCACCAGCACCCGGGACAAGAAGTGGGTTACGCAGTATTTT. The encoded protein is CATSTRDKKWVTQYF.

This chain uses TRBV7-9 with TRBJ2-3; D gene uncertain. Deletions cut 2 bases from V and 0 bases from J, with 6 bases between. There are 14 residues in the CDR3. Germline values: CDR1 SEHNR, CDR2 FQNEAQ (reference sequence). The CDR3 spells CASSLLGSTDTQYF. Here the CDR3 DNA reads TGTGCCAGCAGCTTATTGGGCAGCACAGATACGCAGTATTTT. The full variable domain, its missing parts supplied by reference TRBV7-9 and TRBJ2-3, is DTGVSQNPRHKITKRGQNVTFRCDPISEHNRLYWYRQTLGQGPEFLTYFQNEAQLEKSRLLSDRFSAERPKGSFSTLEIQRTEQGDSAMYLCASSLLGSTDTQYFGPGTRLTVL.

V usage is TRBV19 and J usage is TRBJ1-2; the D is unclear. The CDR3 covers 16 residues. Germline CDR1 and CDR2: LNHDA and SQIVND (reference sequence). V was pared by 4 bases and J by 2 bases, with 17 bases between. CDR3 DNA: TGTGCCAGTAGTACCCGCGAGGGAGGACGCAACTATGGCTACACCTTC. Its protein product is CASSTREGGRNYGYTF.

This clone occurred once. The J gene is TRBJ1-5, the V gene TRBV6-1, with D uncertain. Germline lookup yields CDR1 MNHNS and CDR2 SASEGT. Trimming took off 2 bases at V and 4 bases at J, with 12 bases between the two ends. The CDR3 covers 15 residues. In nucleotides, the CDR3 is TGTGCCAGCAGTGAACAAACCGGGAGTAATCAGCCCCAGCATTTT. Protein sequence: CASSEQTGSNQPQHF.

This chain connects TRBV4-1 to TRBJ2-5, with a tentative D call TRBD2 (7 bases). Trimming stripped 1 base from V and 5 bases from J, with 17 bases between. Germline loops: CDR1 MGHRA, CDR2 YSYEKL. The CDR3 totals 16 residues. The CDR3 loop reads CASSQVRGPRGETQYF. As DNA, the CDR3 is TGCGCCAGCAGCCAAGTGCGGGGGCCTCGGGGGGAGACCCAGTACTTC.

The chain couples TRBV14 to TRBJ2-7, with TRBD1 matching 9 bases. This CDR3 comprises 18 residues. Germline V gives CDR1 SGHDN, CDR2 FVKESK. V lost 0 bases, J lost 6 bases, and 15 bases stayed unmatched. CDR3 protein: CASSQDATGGAWRGEQYF. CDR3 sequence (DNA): TGTGCCAGCAGCCAAGACGCCACAGGGGGCGCTTGGCGGGGCGAGCAGTACTTC.

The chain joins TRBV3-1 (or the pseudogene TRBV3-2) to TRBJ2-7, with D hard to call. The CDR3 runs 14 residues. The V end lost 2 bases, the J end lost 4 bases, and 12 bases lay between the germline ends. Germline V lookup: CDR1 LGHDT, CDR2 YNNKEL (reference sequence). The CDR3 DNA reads TGTGCCAGCAGCCAAATAAACAGAACATACGAGCAGTACTTC. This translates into CASSQINRTYEQYF.

The CDR3 sequence is CASSAGNTEAFF. CDR3 nucleotides: TGTGCCAGCTCAGCCGGGAACACTGAAGCTTTCTTT. The gene calls are TRBV18 and TRBJ1-1; D is unresolved. The V gene's germline CDR1 is KGHSH and CDR2 LQKENI. Trimming took off 5 bases at V and 1 base at J, with 5 bases between the two ends. This CDR3 spans 12 amino acids.

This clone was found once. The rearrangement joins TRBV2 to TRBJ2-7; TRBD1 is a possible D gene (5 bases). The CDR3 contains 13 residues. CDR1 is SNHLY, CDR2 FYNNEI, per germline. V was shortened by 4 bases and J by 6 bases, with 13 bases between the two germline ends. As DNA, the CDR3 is TGTGCCAGCAGTGGTAGGACACCAACCGAGCAGTACTTC. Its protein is CASSGRTPTEQYF.

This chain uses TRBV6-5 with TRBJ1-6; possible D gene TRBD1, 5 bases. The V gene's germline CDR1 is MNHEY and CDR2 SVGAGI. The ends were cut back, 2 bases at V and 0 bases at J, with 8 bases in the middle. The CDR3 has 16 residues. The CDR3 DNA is TGTGCCAGCAGTTACGAAGGGGCCTCCTATAATTCACCCCTCCACTTT. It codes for CASSYEGASYNSPLHF.